This T cell receptor (beta chain) was observed in a study of beta chain features in type 1 diabetes. The germline gives CDR1 SGHRS, CDR2 YFSETQ. V trimming: 0 bases; J trimming: 4 bases; junction bases outside the gene matches: 2. The CDR3 runs to 15 residues. Expressed TCRB transcripts got sequenced, as all isolated RNA was reverse transcribed. About 3.6 million reads on average were seen across naive, central memory and regulatory T cell samples. Assay used: immunoSEQ multiplex PCR; TCRdb lists only in-frame clones, some missing. In the table there are some 350,000 clones, roughly 13% of which are singletons. It was via CD45RO/CCR7/CD25/CD127/CD95/CD27 that CD4+ naive, central memory, regulatory and stem cell-like memory cells were sorted. Of note for this clone: Its antigen is unidentified.

Findings and caveats of the study: When Type 1 diabetes patients were examined, their TCRB CDR3s proved moderately but significantly shorter in all four CD4+ subsets. Naive, central memory and regulatory TCRB repertoires appeared more similar among patients than healthy donors.

The sequenced material came from naive CD4+ T cells from blood. The chain has TRBV5-1 and TRBJ1-1; 11 nucleotides agree with TRBD1. The TCR sequence derives from a woman aged 18-29 years with type 1 diabetes. CDR3 residues: CASSLGGTGGTEAFF. CDR3 bases: TGCGCCAGCAGCTTGGGAGGGACAGGGGGCACTGAAGCTTTCTTT.